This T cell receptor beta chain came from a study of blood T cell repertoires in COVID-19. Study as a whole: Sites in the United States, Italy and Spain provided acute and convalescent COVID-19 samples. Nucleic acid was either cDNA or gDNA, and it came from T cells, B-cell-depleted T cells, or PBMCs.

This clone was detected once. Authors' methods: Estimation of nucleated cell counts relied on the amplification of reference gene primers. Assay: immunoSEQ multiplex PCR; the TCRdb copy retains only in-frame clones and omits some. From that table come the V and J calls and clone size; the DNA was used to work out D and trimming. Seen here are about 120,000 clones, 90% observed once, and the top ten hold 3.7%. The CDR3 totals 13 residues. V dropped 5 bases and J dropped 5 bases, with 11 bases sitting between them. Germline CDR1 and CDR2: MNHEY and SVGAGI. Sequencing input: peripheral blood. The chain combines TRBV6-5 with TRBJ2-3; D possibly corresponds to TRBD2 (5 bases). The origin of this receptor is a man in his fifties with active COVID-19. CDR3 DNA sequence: TGTGCCAGCAGTAGGGTCCGGGGAGATACGCAGTATTTT. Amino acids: CASSRVRGDTQYF.